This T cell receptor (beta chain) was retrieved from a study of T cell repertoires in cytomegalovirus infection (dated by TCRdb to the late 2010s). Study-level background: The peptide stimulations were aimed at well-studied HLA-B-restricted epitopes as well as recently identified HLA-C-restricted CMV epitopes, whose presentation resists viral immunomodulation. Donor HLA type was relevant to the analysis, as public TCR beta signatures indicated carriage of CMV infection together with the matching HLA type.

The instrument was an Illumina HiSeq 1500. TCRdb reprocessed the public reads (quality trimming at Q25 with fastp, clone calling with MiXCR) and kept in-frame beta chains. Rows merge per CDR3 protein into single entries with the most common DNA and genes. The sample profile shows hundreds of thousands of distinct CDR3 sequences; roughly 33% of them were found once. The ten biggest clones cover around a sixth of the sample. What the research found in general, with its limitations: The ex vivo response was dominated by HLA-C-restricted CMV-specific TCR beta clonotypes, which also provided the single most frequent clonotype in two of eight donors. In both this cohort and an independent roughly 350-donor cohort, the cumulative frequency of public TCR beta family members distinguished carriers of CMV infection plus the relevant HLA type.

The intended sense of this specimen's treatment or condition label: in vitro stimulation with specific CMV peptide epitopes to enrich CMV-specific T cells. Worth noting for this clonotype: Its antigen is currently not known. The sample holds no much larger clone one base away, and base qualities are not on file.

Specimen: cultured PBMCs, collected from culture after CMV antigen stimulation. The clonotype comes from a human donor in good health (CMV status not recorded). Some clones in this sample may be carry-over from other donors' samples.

The bases are TGTGCCAGTAGTATCCCGACCTCACCGCAGTATTTT. This is translated as CASSIPTSPQYF. The V and J genes are TRBV19 and TRBJ2-3; the D gene assignment is ambiguous. Measured from the cysteine to the phenylalanine, the CDR3 is 12 residues long. Just CDR3 DNA is preserved here, 36 bases in frame from base 1. Trimming takes 3 bases from V and 10 bases from J, and the germline ends sit 11 bases apart. Taken from the germline V gene (reference sequence), the CDR1 and CDR2 loops are LNHDA and SQIVND.